Listed below are T cell receptor beta chains from one sample, sequenced in a study of T cells after yellow fever vaccination. One entry per CDR3 protein results from TCRdb running MiXCR on the 5' RACE reads. The sample includes about 320,000 distinct CDR3 sequences, around 10% of them seen just once. The input for sequencing was CD4+ T cells sorted from PBMCs, taken 45 days after the yellow fever booster vaccination. The source of these receptors is a man aged 18 to 29 who received the YFV17D yellow fever vaccine. Both conserved end residues are part of each CDR3. A D gene is named only where the DNA matches it firmly. The listing skips clone size in some rows; elsewhere it reads once, few, many or a size class.

j_gene	v_gene	d_gene	abundance	CDR3nt	CDR3aa
TRBJ2-2	TRBV4-2	NA	many	TGTGCCAGCAGCCAAGACCAGGGAGTTAACACCGGGGAGCTGTTTTTT	CASSQDQGVNTGELFF
TRBJ2-6	TRBV2	NA	few	TGTGCCAGCCGACGGAGCTCTGGGGCCAACGTCCTGACTTTC	CASRRSSGANVLTF
TRBJ1-5	TRBV19	NA	many	TGTGCCAGTAGTATGTCGGTCTGGGATCAGCCCCAGCATTTT	CASSMSVWDQPQHF
TRBJ2-4	TRBV2	NA	many	TGTGCCAGCAGGCCCTGGGCCAAAAACATTCAGTACTTC	CASRPWAKNIQYF
TRBJ2-1	TRBV5-1	TRBD2	NA	TGCGCCAGCAGCTTGGGTTCAGGAGCGGGGGGGCTGCATGAGCAGTTCTTC	CASSLGSGAGGLHEQFF
TRBJ2-1	TRBV5-6	NA	few	TGTGCCAGCAGCGTACACAGGACCCCCAGGGGCCCCGATGAGCAGTTCTTC	CASSVHRTPRGPDEQFF
TRBJ2-3	TRBV6-2/TRBV6-3	TRBD2	NA	TGTGCCAGCAGCCCACTAGCGGGGCTTAGCACAGATACGCAGTATTTT	CASSPLAGLSTDTQYF
TRBJ2-2	TRBV20-1	TRBD2	few	TGCAGTGCTAGTAGCCGAGCGGGAAATCCCGGGGAGCTGTTTTTT	CSASSRAGNPGELFF
TRBJ1-1	TRBV6-4	NA	NA	TGTGCCAGCAGTGAAAAGGAGTACACTGAAGCTTTCTTT	CASSEKEYTEAFF
TRBJ2-2	TRBV4-2	TRBD1	few	TGTGCCAGCAGCCAAACGCTTGGGACAGAGAACACCGGGGAGCTGTTTTTT	CASSQTLGTENTGELFF
TRBJ1-1	TRBV23-1	NA	NA	TGCGCCAGCAGTCAATCGGAACCCGGGAACACTGAAGCTTTCTTT	CASSQSEPGNTEAFF
TRBJ2-5	TRBV3-1	TRBD1	NA	TGTGCCAGCAGCCCCCAGGGACAGGCCAAAGAGACCCAGTACTTC	CASSPQGQAKETQYF
TRBJ2-5	TRBV20-1	NA	many	TGCAGTGCCGGAGGAGTGTTGGAGACCCAGTACTTC	CSAGGVLETQYF
TRBJ2-7	TRBV5-5	NA	NA	TGTGCCAGCAGCTTGGCCGGGACCTTCCCCTACGAGCAGTACTTC	CASSLAGTFPYEQYF
TRBJ1-5	TRBV7-2	TRBD1	once	TGTGCCAGCAGCTTAGTTTATCCAGGGGGGAGCAATCAGCCCCAGCATTTT	CASSLVYPGGSNQPQHF
TRBJ1-2	TRBV28	NA	NA	TGTGCCAGCGGAGGACCGGGACGGGAACACTATGGCTACACCTTC	CASGGPGREHYGYTF
TRBJ2-5	TRBV4-2	NA	NA	TGTGCCAGCAGCCAAGCGAAGGACGGGGGTGGCTGGGAGACCCAGTACTTC	CASSQAKDGGGWETQYF
TRBJ2-2	TRBV2	TRBD1	many	TGTGCCAGCAGTTCCGGGACAGGGTATACCGGGGAGCTGTTTTTT	CASSSGTGYTGELFF
TRBJ2-3	TRBV4-3	TRBD2	NA	TGCGCCAGCAGCCAAGACACTACTAGCGGGGTGCCGCAGTATTTT	CASSQDTTSGVPQYF
TRBJ2-1	TRBV28	NA	few	TGTGCCAGCAGTTTATTTAGTGAGCAGTTCTTC	CASSLFSEQFF
TRBJ1-2	TRBV12-3/TRBV12-4	NA	few	TGTGCCAGCAGTTTAACCCACCAGGAGATAAACTATGGCTACACCTTC	CASSLTHQEINYGYTF
TRBJ2-3	TRBV6-6	NA	few	TGTGCCAGCAGTTACTCGAATGCTGTTGGCACAGATACGCAGTATTTT	CASSYSNAVGTDTQYF
TRBJ1-4	TRBV4-3	TRBD1	NA	TGCGCCAGCAGCCAAGATCTCCCCCTTACAGGGGAGATTGATGAAAAACTGTTTTTT	CASSQDLPLTGEIDEKLFF
TRBJ2-3	TRBV7-3	TRBD2	NA	TGTGCCAGCAGCTTAACCCACGGGGGGGCGATCACAGATACGCAGTATTTT	CASSLTHGGAITDTQYF
TRBJ1-3	TRBV12-3/TRBV12-4	NA	NA	TGTGCCAGCAGTTTCGGGACCTCTGGAAACACCATATATTTT	CASSFGTSGNTIYF
TRBJ1-5	TRBV20-1	NA	NA	TGCAGTGCAAAGTTATCTAGCAATCAGCCCCAGCATTTT	CSAKLSSNQPQHF
TRBJ2-1	TRBV9	NA	NA	TGTGCCAGCAGCCTGGCGGGGAGCAATGAGCAGTTCTTC	CASSLAGSNEQFF
TRBJ2-4	TRBV7-2	TRBD2	NA	TGTGCCAGCAGCCACCAGCGGGGGGGAATACTAGCCAAAAACATTCAGTACTTC	CASSHQRGGILAKNIQYF
TRBJ1-6	TRBV9	NA	many	TGTGCCAGCAGCGTAGAGGGGAGGAGGGATTCACCCCTCCACTTT	CASSVEGRRDSPLHF
TRBJ1-1	TRBV12-3/TRBV12-4	TRBD1	few	TGTGCCAGCAGTTTTGAGGACAGGCCGGGCACTGAAGCTTTCTTT	CASSFEDRPGTEAFF
TRBJ2-7	TRBV29-1	NA	NA	TGCAGCGCGGGGGGCGATTCCTACGAGCAGTACTTC	CSAGGDSYEQYF
TRBJ2-4	TRBV5-5	TRBD2	NA	TGTGCCAGCAACTTCATATTGGCTGCCGGGACTAGCGCAGACATTCAGTACTTC	CASNFILAAGTSADIQYF
TRBJ2-3	TRBV7-2	TRBD2	NA	TGTGCCAGCAGCTTAGGTCAGCGGGGGGGCGTGGCGCAGTATTTT	CASSLGQRGGVAQYF
TRBJ2-3	TRBV20-1	NA	NA	TGCAGTGCCCGAGGGGGGGACACAGATACGCAGTATTTT	CSARGGDTDTQYF
TRBJ2-1	TRBV6-4	NA	NA	TGTGCCAGCAGTGACTTATCCGCGGGGAATTCTGAGCAGTTCTTC	CASSDLSAGNSEQFF
TRBJ2-5	TRBV10-3	NA	few	TGTGCCATCAGTGACAGGGGGGTGGAGACCCAGTACTTC	CAISDRGVETQYF
TRBJ1-2	TRBV6-4	NA	NA	TGTGCCAGCAGTGAAGGAGGAGGGTATGGCTACACCTTC	CASSEGGGYGYTF
TRBJ2-3	TRBV20-1	TRBD2	NA	TGCAGTGCTCCCTCTAGCGGGAGACCAGATACGCAGTATTTT	CSAPSSGRPDTQYF
TRBJ2-5	TRBV4-2	TRBD1	few	TGTGCCAGCAGCTCATCGGACAGGGGACAAGAGACCCAGTACTTC	CASSSSDRGQETQYF
TRBJ2-3	TRBV7-9	TRBD2	many	TGTGCCAGCAGCTTAAGACGGGGGGGCCGGGCAGATACGCAGTATTTT	CASSLRRGGRADTQYF
TRBJ1-1	TRBV18	NA	NA	TGTGCCAGCTCAAGGACAAAGAACACTGAAGCTTTCTTT	CASSRTKNTEAFF
TRBJ1-1	TRBV7-9	NA	few	TGTGCCAGCAGCTTCAGGGGCAGGGTGAACACTGAAGCTTTCTTT	CASSFRGRVNTEAFF
TRBJ2-3	TRBV10-2	TRBD2	NA	TGCGCCAGCAGTGGGGGGGCGACTAGCGGGGCGTACACAGATACGCAGTATTTT	CASSGGATSGAYTDTQYF
TRBJ2-2	TRBV7-2	TRBD2	NA	TGTGCCAGCAGCTACCTAGCGGGGGTCAACACCGGGGAGCTGTTTTTT	CASSYLAGVNTGELFF
TRBJ1-2	TRBV5-6	NA	NA	TGTGCCAGCAGCCGAGCCTATGGCTACACCTTC	CASSRAYGYTF
TRBJ1-3	TRBV11-2	NA	few	TGTGCCAGCAGCTTAGTTTTTCAGGCCGGAGGAAACACCATATATTTT	CASSLVFQAGGNTIYF
TRBJ2-5	TRBV7-2	NA	NA	TGTGCCAGCAGCTTAGGCAGGAGTCGGGAGACCCAGTACTTC	CASSLGRSRETQYF
TRBJ2-2	TRBV27	NA	NA	TGTGCCAGCAGTTTGACAGGTTGGAGCACCGGGGAGCTGTTTTTT	CASSLTGWSTGELFF
TRBJ1-6	TRBV5-4	NA	NA	TGTGCCAGCAGCGGCGCGGGGGCGGGTAATTCACCCCTCCACTTT	CASSGAGAGNSPLHF
TRBJ1-4	TRBV6-5	TRBD1	few	TGTGCCAGCAGTCTCCAGGGGGCGTTTAATGAAAAACTGTTTTTT	CASSLQGAFNEKLFF
TRBJ2-3	TRBV29-1	NA	few	TGCAGCGTTGGCCAGGGGACGCCAGATACGCAGTATTTT	CSVGQGTPDTQYF